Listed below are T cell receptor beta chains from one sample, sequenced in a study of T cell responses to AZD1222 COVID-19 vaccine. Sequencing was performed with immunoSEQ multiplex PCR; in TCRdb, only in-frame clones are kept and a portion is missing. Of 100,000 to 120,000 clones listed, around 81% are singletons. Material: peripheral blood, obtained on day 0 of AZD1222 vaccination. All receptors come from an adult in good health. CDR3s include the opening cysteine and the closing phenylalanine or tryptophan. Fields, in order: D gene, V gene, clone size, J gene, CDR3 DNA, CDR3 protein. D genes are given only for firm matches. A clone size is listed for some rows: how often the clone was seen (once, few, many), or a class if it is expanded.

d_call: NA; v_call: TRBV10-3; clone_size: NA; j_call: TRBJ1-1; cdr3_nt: TGTGCCATCAGTGAGCGCGGAGGGTCTGCCGCTTTCTTT; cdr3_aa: CAISERGGSAAFF
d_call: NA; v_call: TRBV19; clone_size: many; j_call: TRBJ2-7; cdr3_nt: TGTGCCAGTAGTCCTAGGGGATACGAGCAGTACTTC; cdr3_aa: CASSPRGYEQYF
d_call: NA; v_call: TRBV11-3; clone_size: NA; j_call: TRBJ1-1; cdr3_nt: TGTGCCAGCAGCTTAGGAGTGAACACTGAAGCTTTCTTT; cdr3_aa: CASSLGVNTEAFF
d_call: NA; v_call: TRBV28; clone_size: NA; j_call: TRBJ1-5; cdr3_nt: TGTGCCACCGGGGCAGGCAATCAGCCCCAGCATTTT; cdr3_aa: CATGAGNQPQHF
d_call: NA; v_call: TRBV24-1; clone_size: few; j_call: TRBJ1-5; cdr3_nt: TGTGCCACCAGTGATTTAGAGGGGGGCAATCAGCCCCAGCATTTT; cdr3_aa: CATSDLEGGNQPQHF
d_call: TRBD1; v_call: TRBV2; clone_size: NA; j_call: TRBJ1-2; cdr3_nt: TGTGCCAGCAGTGATCGACAGGGTGAAGGCTACACCTTC; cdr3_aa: CASSDRQGEGYTF
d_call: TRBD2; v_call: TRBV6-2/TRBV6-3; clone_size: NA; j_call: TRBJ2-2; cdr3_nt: TGTGCCAGCAGTCCCGGACTAGCGGGAGCTTTGGTCACCGGGGAGCTGTTTTTT; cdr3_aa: CASSPGLAGALVTGELFF
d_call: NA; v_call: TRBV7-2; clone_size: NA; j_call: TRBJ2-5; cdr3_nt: TGTGCCAGCAGCTTAGGTCGGGACCGGGTAGAGACCCAGTACTTC; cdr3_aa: CASSLGRDRVETQYF
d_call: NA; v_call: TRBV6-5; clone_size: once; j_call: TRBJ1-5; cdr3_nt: TGTGCCAGCAGCAAGGACGGCGGGGCCAATCAGCCCCAGCATTTT; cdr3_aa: CASSKDGGANQPQHF
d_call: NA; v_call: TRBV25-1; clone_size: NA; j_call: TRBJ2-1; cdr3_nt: TGTGCCAGCAGTGAATGGACAGGGAGGGTCAATGAGCAGTTCTTC; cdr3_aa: CASSEWTGRVNEQFF
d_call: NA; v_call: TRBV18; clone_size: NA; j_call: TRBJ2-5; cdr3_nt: TGTGCCAGCTCAGGGGATGGTGAGACCCAGTACTTC; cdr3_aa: CASSGDGETQYF
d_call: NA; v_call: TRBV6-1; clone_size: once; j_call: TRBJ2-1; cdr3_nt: TGTGCCAGCAGACAGGACTTCGAGTTCAATGAGCAGTTCTTC; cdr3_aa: CASRQDFEFNEQFF